This TCR beta chain was identified during a study of blood T cell repertoires in COVID-19. Across the study: Sources were T cells, B-cell-depleted T cells, or PBMCs; the material itself was cDNA or gDNA.

Repertoires were generated with immunoSEQ multiplex PCR, while TCRdb's copy carries only in-frame clones and drops some. The data contain about 330,000 clones, around 90% of them singletons. Recovered status in Cohort 3 required two negative PCRs, clearance, or symptom resolution. This receptor was identified in a woman aged 30 to 39 who had recovered from COVID-19. The specimen sequenced was PBMCs or T cells enriched from blood (not recorded which).

The chain's CDR3 is CASSLLRGAGTGELFF. CDR3 coding DNA: TGTGCCAGCAGCTTGTTGCGGGGAGCGGGCACCGGGGAGCTGTTTTTT. The gene calls are TRBV7-8 and TRBJ2-2; weak D call: TRBD2 (6 bases). Between the trimmed V and J ends, which lost 3 bases and 4 bases, there was a span of 15 bases. This CDR3 has 16 residues. Looked up from germline, CDR1 is SGHVS and CDR2 is FQNEAQ.